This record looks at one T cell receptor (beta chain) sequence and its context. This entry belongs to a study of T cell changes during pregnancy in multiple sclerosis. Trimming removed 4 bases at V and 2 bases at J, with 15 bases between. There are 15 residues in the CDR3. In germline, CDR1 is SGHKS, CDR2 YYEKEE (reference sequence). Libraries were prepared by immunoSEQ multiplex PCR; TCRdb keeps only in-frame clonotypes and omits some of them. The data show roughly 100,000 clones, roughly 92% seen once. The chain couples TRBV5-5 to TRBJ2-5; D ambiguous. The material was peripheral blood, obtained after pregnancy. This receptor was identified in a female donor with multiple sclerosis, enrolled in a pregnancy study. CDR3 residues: CASSQFIELQETQYF. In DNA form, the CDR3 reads TGTGCCAGCAGCCAATTTATCGAGTTACAAGAGACCCAGTACTTC.